This T cell receptor (beta chain) was retrieved from a study of human T cells and chemical hapten exposure. Study in general: After 6 days, upper back 0.01% DPC patch tests were scored.

Time point meaning: patch test 1, 2 weeks after DPC sensitization. Treatment specified: therapeutic diphenylcyclopropenone sensitization with weekly scalp DPC. TCRdb reprocessed the RACE reads with MiXCR, giving one entry per CDR3 protein. Among 150,000 to 200,000 distinct CDR3 sequences listed, around 15% were seen once. The CDR3 contains 15 residues. Germline CDR1 is MDHEN and CDR2 is SYDVKM. J lost 5 bases, V lost 3 bases, and 7 bases had no gene match. The TCR comes from a woman aged 25 to 39 with alopecia areata. Some clones in this sample may be carry-over from other donors' samples. Sequencing was performed on whole blood, taken in connection with sensitization to the hapten diphenylcyclopropenone (DPC). This sequence joins TRBV28 and TRBJ2-1; 7 bases match TRBD2. The CDR3 DNA is TGTGCCAGCAGTTTTGGCGGGAGCGCCCACAATGAGCAGTTCTTC. Translation: CASSFGGSAHNEQFF.